The 10 T cell receptor beta chains given below trace back to one sample, sequenced in a study of T cell responses to AZD1222 COVID-19 vaccine. Libraries were prepared by immunoSEQ multiplex PCR; TCRdb keeps only in-frame clonotypes and omits some of them. The sample includes some 99,000 clones, approximately 85% of them seen just once. The source material was peripheral blood, sampled on day 0 of MenACWY control vaccination. The receptors come from an adult in good health.

The V call is TRBV7-8, the J call TRBJ1-1; D may be TRBD1 (5 bases). The V gene's germline CDR1 is SGHVS and CDR2 FQNEAQ. Trimming shortened V by 4 bases and J by 4 bases, and 10 bases separated the two germline ends. This CDR3 comprises 13 residues. In DNA, the CDR3 is TGTGCCAGCAGCTACCCCGGGGGCACTGAAGCTTTCTTT. Its translation: CASSYPGGTEAFF.

This clone has only a few counts. The CDR3 protein is CASSLVLGSGNTIYF. The CDR3 DNA reads TGCGCCAGCAGCTTGGTACTGGGATCGGGAAACACCATATATTTT. The chain employs TRBV5-1 and TRBJ1-3; D gene ambiguous. CDR3 length: 15 amino acids. From germline, CDR1 is SGHRS and CDR2 YFSETQ. V was trimmed by 0 bases and J by 4 bases, leaving 11 bases between them. Together with reference TRBV5-1 and TRBJ1-3, the CDR3 gives the full variable domain: KAGVTQTPRYLIKTRGQQVTLSCSPISGHRSVSWYQQTPGQGLQFLFEYFSETQRNKGNFPGRFSGRQFSNSRSEMNVSTLELGDSALYLCASSLVLGSGNTIYFGEGSWLTVV.

J is TRBJ1-1 and V is TRBV6-1, with D uncertain. Looked up from germline, CDR1 is MNHNS and CDR2 is SASEGT. The V end was cut by 2 bases, the J end by 0 bases, with 4 bases between. CDR3 length: 13 amino acids. The CDR3 nucleotides are TGTGCCAGCAGTGAACATGTGAACACTGAAGCTTTCTTT. This sequence encodes CASSEHVNTEAFF.

This chain connects TRBV25-1 to TRBJ2-2; 14 positions match TRBD2. Germline loops: CDR1 MGHDK, CDR2 SYGVNS. V gave up 3 bases and J gave up 14 bases; unmatched junction bases: 8. The CDR3 loop spans 15 amino acids. The CDR3 reads CASSESGTSGGGLFF. Here the CDR3 DNA reads TGTGCCAGCAGTGAGAGCGGGACTAGCGGGGGTGGCCTGTTTTTT. The whole variable domain, filled in from reference TRBV25-1 and TRBJ2-2, reads EADIYQTPRYLVIGTGKKITLECSQTMGHDKMYWYQQDPGMELHLIHYSYGVNSTEKGDLSSESTVSRIRTEHFPLTLESARPSHTSQYLCASSESGTSGGGLFFGEGSRLTVL.

The chain has TRBV9 and TRBJ1-4; no firm D call. This CDR3 comprises 14 residues. Germline V CDR1 and CDR2: SGDLS, YYNGEE. Trimming took 0 bases from V and 8 from J, leaving 11 bases between them. The CDR3 here is CASSVGNLREKLFF. The CDR3, as DNA: TGTGCCAGCAGCGTAGGTAACCTCAGGGAAAAACTGTTTTTT.

The chain uses TRBV28 and TRBJ1-1; 8 nucleotides line up with TRBD1. The V gene's germline CDR1 is MDHEN and CDR2 SYDVKM. The CDR3 length is 15 residues. The trim removed 4 bases at V and 3 bases at J, leaving 7 bases unmatched. Here the CDR3 reads CASSSPTGAYTEAFF. The CDR3 nucleotides read TGTGCCAGCAGTTCCCCGACAGGGGCATACACTGAAGCTTTCTTT.

The V and J genes are TRBV5-1 and TRBJ1-3; the D is unclear. V dropped 3 bases and J dropped 0 bases, with 7 bases sitting between them. Germline values: CDR1 SGHRS, CDR2 YFSETQ. There are 14 residues in the CDR3. The CDR3 loop reads CASSSDTSGNTIYF. CDR3 sequence (DNA): TGCGCCAGCAGCTCAGACACCTCTGGAAACACCATATATTTT.

The chain carries TRBV27 and TRBJ1-2; tentative D call: TRBD1 (6 bases). The CDR3 covers 15 residues. The V end was cut by 2 bases, the J end by 6 bases, with 16 bases between. Germline values: CDR1 MNHEY, CDR2 SMNVEV (reference sequence). CDR3 sequence reads: CASSLGRGNRHGYTF. The CDR3 nucleotides read TGTGCCAGCAGTTTAGGGAGGGGGAATAGGCATGGCTACACCTTC.

The chain combines TRBV28 with TRBJ2-7; 7 nucleotides agree with TRBD1. The germline V gene has CDR1 MDHEN and CDR2 SYDVKM. The CDR3 is 14 amino acids. The ends lost 6 bases at V and 2 bases at J; junction bases unmatched: 7. The CDR3: CASSLGQEPYEQYF. Written as DNA, the CDR3 is TGTGCCAGCAGCCTCGGACAGGAACCCTACGAGCAGTACTTC.

The V gene is TRBV19, the J gene TRBJ2-1; no clear D. The V end was cut by 6 bases, the J end by 9 bases, with 15 bases between. CDR1 is LNHDA, CDR2 SQIVND, per germline (reference sequence). The length of the CDR3 is 13 residues. CDR3 sequence reads: CASRSAAAVEQFF. The CDR3 region has the DNA TGTGCCAGTAGATCCGCCGCCGCGGTTGAGCAGTTCTTC.